Following are 32 T cell receptor beta chains from one sample sequenced in a study of blood T cell repertoires in COVID-19. Using immunoSEQ multiplex PCR, the repertoire was profiled, and TCRdb retains in-frame clones only, with some absent. This sample yields 300,000 to 400,000 clones, of which approximately 85% are seen a single time; more than 6% belongs to the top ten. The sample comprised peripheral blood. Receptors originate from a human donor in a cohort sampled during active COVID-19.

The rearrangement links TRBV18 to TRBJ2-7, with 10 bases lining up with TRBD2. The V and J ends lost 0 bases and 3 bases, in that order; junction bases with no gene match: 2. From germline, CDR1 is KGHSH and CDR2 LQKENI. The CDR3 runs to 15 residues. CDR3 DNA: TGTGCCAGCTCACCACCGTCTAGCGGGGGCTACGAGCAGTACTTC. Translation gives CASSPPSSGGYEQYF.

The chain combines TRBV29-1 with TRBJ2-5; 7 nucleotides align to TRBD1. Per germline, CDR1 SQVTM and CDR2 ANQGSEA. The CDR3 covers 13 residues. The V and J ends lost 2 bases and 5 bases, in that order; junction bases with no gene match: 5. CDR3 region: CSVESSRGETQYF. As DNA, the CDR3 is TGCAGCGTTGAAAGCTCCAGGGGGGAGACCCAGTACTTC.

This clone appeared a single time. The V and J genes are TRBV5-4 and TRBJ2-2; 12 positions match TRBD2. Trimming cost V 3 bases and J 2 bases; bases outside gene matches: 5. The CDR3 contains 17 residues. Germline CDR1 SGHNT, CDR2 YYREEE (reference sequence). The CDR3 sequence is CASSSLAGGPNTGELFF. Written as DNA, the CDR3 is TGTGCCAGCAGCTCGCTAGCGGGGGGGCCTAACACCGGGGAGCTGTTTTTT.

The chain links TRBV21-1 to TRBJ2-7; the D call of TRBD1 is as the table states it, not checked on the DNA. TRBV21-1 is labeled a pseudogene. CDR3 size: 15 residues. CDR3 in amino acids: CASSKAEWTGDEQYF. The CDR3 bases are TGTGCCAGCAGCAAAGCGGAGTGGACAGGGGACGAGCAGTACTTC.

This sequence joins TRBV13 and TRBJ2-7, with 8 bases that match TRBD1. The CDR3 totals 14 residues. V lost 3 bases, J lost 2 bases, and 3 bases stayed unmatched. Germline V gene sequence: CDR1 PRHDT, CDR2 FYEKMQ (reference sequence). CDR3 DNA sequence: TGTGCCAGCAGCTTTCCGGGACAGGCCTACGAGCAGTACTTC. Translated, it gives CASSFPGQAYEQYF.

The chain employs TRBV3-1 (or the pseudogene TRBV3-2) and TRBJ2-1; D may be TRBD2 (6 bases). Trimming stripped 1 base from V and 4 bases from J, with 11 bases between. Germline CDR1 reads LGHDT; CDR2 reads YNNKEL (reference sequence). The length of the CDR3 is 15 residues. The CDR3 DNA is TGTGCCAGCAGCCAAGCACGGACTAATTACAATGAGCAGTTCTTC. Amino acids: CASSQARTNYNEQFF.

V usage is TRBV10-2 and J usage is TRBJ1-2; TRBD1 might be the D (6 bases). Trimming removed 0 bases from V and 4 bases from J, with 15 bases in between. CDR1 WSHSY and CDR2 SAAADI come from the germline V gene. The CDR3 is 16 residues long. The CDR3 DNA is TGCGCCAGCAGTGAGTCAGTCACAGGGTTTATCTATGGCTACACCTTC. Protein sequence: CASSESVTGFIYGYTF.

The chain is built from TRBV7-2 and TRBJ2-1, with D perhaps matching TRBD2 (5 bases). CDR1 is SGHTA and CDR2 is FQGNSA in the germline V gene. This CDR3 is 12 amino acids long. V lost 3 bases and J lost 9, with 9 bases in between. For the CDR3, the DNA is TGTGCCAGCAGCTTCATTGGGAGTGAGCAGTTCTTC. The encoded protein is CASSFIGSEQFF.

This clone was detected ten times or more. The chain recombines TRBV11-1 with TRBJ1-1; D remains ambiguous. Germline lookup yields CDR1 SGHAT and CDR2 FQDESV (reference sequence). V lost 7 bases, J lost 1 base, and 13 bases lay in between. CDR3 length equals 14 residues. This CDR3 is CASTPSRGNTEAFF. DNA for the CDR3: TGTGCCAGCACCCCATCTCGGGGGAACACTGAAGCTTTCTTT. Variable domain in full (rest from reference TRBV11-1 and TRBJ1-1): EAEVAQSPRYKITEKSQAVAFWCDPISGHATLYWYRQILGQGPELLVQFQDESVVDDSQLPKDRFSAERLKGVDSTLKIQPAELGDSAMYLCASTPSRGNTEAFFGQGTRLTVV.

The chain is built from TRBV25-1 and TRBJ1-2, with D possibly matching TRBD1 (6 bases). This CDR3 contains 11 residues. The germline V gene has CDR1 MGHDK and CDR2 SYGVNS. CDR3 protein: CGSQGIYGYTF. The DNA for the CDR3 is TGTGGATCTCAGGGGATCTATGGCTACACCTTC.

V and J are TRBV2 and TRBJ1-5; D is possibly TRBD1 (5 bases). The germline V and J ends were trimmed by 8 bases and 5 bases, with 22 bases remaining between them. This CDR3 contains 16 residues. Per germline, CDR1 SNHLY and CDR2 FYNNEI. In nucleotides, the CDR3 is TGTGCCAGCTCTCGTGTTTTAGGGGAGGACCATCAGCCCCAGCATTTT. Its translation: CASSRVLGEDHQPQHF.

The chain carries TRBV6-1 and TRBJ1-1; D gene ambiguous. The CDR3 runs to 15 residues. V lost 2 bases to trimming and J lost 0 bases, with 10 bases between them. Germline CDR1 reads MNHNS; CDR2 reads SASEGT. The CDR3 sequence: CASSESWSMNTEAFF. As DNA, the CDR3 is TGTGCCAGCAGTGAATCATGGAGCATGAACACTGAAGCTTTCTTT.

This sequence joins TRBV5-1 and TRBJ2-2; a weak D match, TRBD1 (5 bases). The CDR3 covers 16 residues. In germline, CDR1 is SGHRS, CDR2 YFSETQ. Trimming shortened V by 1 base and J by 1 base, and 11 bases separated the two germline ends. This CDR3 is CASSLRSQGNTGELFF. Written as DNA, the CDR3 is TGCGCCAGCAGCTTGCGGTCGCAGGGGAACACCGGGGAGCTGTTTTTT.

V usage is TRBV19 and J usage is TRBJ1-5; D might be TRBD1 (5 bases). V was shortened by 9 bases and J by 13 bases, with 13 bases between the two germline ends. Per germline, CDR1 LNHDA and CDR2 SQIVND (reference sequence). CDR3 size: 10 residues. CDR3 loop: CASKDSAQHF. CDR3 in DNA: TGTGCCAGCAAAGACAGTGCACAGCATTTT. Based on the CDR3 plus reference TRBV19 and TRBJ1-5, the full variable domain is DGGITQSPKYLFRKEGQNVTLSCEQNLNHDAMYWYRQDPGQGLRLIYYSQIVNDFQKGDIAEGYSVSREKKESFPLTVTSAQKNPTAFYLCASKDSAQHFGDGTRLSIL.

This clone was counted once. The chain is built from TRBV10-2 and TRBJ2-5; 11 bases are a match to TRBD2. CDR1 and CDR2 (germline): WSHSY, SAAADI. V shed 4 bases, J shed 7 bases, and the junction held 8 bases outside the gene matches. This CDR3 is 15 amino acids long. CDR3 DNA sequence: TGCGCCAGCAGTGCCGCTAGCGGGGGGACGGCGACCCAGTACTTC. Translation gives CASSAASGGTATQYF.

The chain links TRBV5-8 to TRBJ1-5; 8 positions agree with TRBD1. V dropped 4 bases and J dropped 3; count of bases not matched to a gene: 9. The CDR3 has 16 residues. Germline CDR1 and CDR2: SGHTS and YDEGEE. The CDR3 sequence is CASSEGRTGFNQPQHF. Here the CDR3 DNA reads TGTGCCAGCAGCGAAGGGAGGACAGGGTTCAATCAGCCCCAGCATTTT.

J is TRBJ2-6 and V is TRBV3-1 (or the pseudogene TRBV3-2); possibly TRBD1 for D (6 bases). Germline values: CDR1 LGHDT, CDR2 YNNKEL (reference sequence). The CDR3 has 18 residues. V was pared by 1 base and J by 0 bases, with 13 bases between. In DNA, the CDR3 is TGTGCCAGCAGCCAAGTTCTGCGGACAGTCTCTGGGGCCAACGTCCTGACTTTC. The encoded protein is CASSQVLRTVSGANVLTF.

J is TRBJ2-7 and V is TRBV19; no clear D. The CDR3 sequence is 13 residues long. V was trimmed by 5 bases and J by 3 bases, leaving 11 bases between them. The germline V gene encodes CDR1 LNHDA and CDR2 SQIVND (reference sequence). CDR3 protein: CASSQTKNYEQYF. The DNA of the CDR3 is TGTGCCAGTAGTCAGACAAAAAACTACGAGCAGTACTTC.

J is TRBJ1-1 and V is TRBV7-8; possible D gene TRBD1, 6 bases. Trimming left V 0 bases short and J 7 bases short, with 12 bases between. This CDR3 is 14 amino acids long. Germline CDR1 is SGHVS and CDR2 is FQNEAQ. The CDR3 loop is CASSLAGGQYEAFF. The CDR3 coding sequence is TGTGCCAGCAGCTTAGCGGGGGGGCAGTATGAAGCTTTCTTT.

The chain joins TRBV20-1 to TRBJ2-7; D not resolved. CDR1 is DFQATT, CDR2 SNEGSKA, per germline (reference sequence). This CDR3 has 11 amino acids. Between the trimmed V and J ends, which lost 2 bases and 7 bases, there was a span of 9 bases. CDR3 in DNA: TGCAGTGCTAGACTAGTGCGGGAGCAGTACTTC. Translated, it gives CSARLVREQYF.

This chain links TRBV6-2 or TRBV6-3 with TRBJ1-1; 8 nucleotides match TRBD1. Germline V lookup: CDR1 MNHEY, CDR2 SVGEGT. With 5 bases clipped from V and 8 bases from J, the junction kept 10 bases outside the gene matches. The CDR3 totals 14 residues. The DNA of the CDR3 is TGTGCCAGCAGTCGCGGACAGGGCGGAGGGGAAGCTTTCTTT. It specifies CASSRGQGGGEAFF.

This chain uses TRBV20-1 with TRBJ1-1; 7 nucleotides match TRBD1. V trimming: 5 bases; J trimming: 11 bases; junction bases outside the gene matches: 5. In germline, CDR1 is DFQATT, CDR2 SNEGSKA (reference sequence). The CDR3 totals 10 residues. CDR3 sequence: CSAPTGVAFF. CDR3 bases: TGCAGTGCTCCAACAGGGGTGGCTTTCTTT.

The chain joins TRBV4-2 to TRBJ2-2, with a weak D call TRBD2 (6 bases). The CDR3 has 15 residues. Trimming shortened V by 1 base and J by 7 bases, and 13 bases separated the two germline ends. Germline assignment: CDR1 LGHNA and CDR2 YNFKEQ. The CDR3 here is CASSQAGVTGGELFF. CDR3 nucleotides: TGTGCCAGCAGCCAAGCGGGGGTTACTGGCGGGGAGCTGTTTTTT.

The V call is TRBV2, the J call TRBJ2-2; 7 positions agree with TRBD2. Per germline, CDR1 SNHLY and CDR2 FYNNEI. Trimming removed 11 bases from V and 5 bases from J; junction bases left unmatched: 11. CDR3 length: 14 amino acids. The CDR3 bases are TGTGCCGGGGGGGGACTCCCGGGGACCGGGGAGCTGTTTTTT. Its translation is CAGGGLPGTGELFF.

This clone was counted once. This chain uses TRBV2 with TRBJ2-2, with a tentative D call TRBD1 (5 bases). The CDR3 loop spans 14 amino acids. V dropped 5 bases and J dropped 6 bases, with 13 bases sitting between them. Germline CDR1 SNHLY, CDR2 FYNNEI. The CDR3 region has the DNA TGTGCCAGCAGTACAGGCAAGCTAGCCGGGGAGCTGTTTTTT. This gives the protein CASSTGKLAGELFF.

This clone was counted a single time. The V gene is TRBV5-1, the J gene TRBJ1-1; unclear D gene. Germline V gene data show CDR1 as SGHRS and CDR2 as YFSETQ. The CDR3 runs 11 residues. Trimming took 6 bases from V and 3 from J, leaving 6 bases between them. In DNA form, the CDR3 reads TGCGCCAGCACCAGTGACACTGAAGCTTTCTTT. This sequence encodes CASTSDTEAFF.

This clone appeared once. The chain combines TRBV30 with TRBJ2-5; TRBD1 matches at 8 bases. V was pared by 2 bases and J by 5 bases, with 10 bases of the junction left unmatched. Germline CDR1 and CDR2: GTSNPN and SVGIG (reference sequence). CDR3 size: 15 residues. The CDR3 protein is CAWSSLQGAGETQYF. CDR3 DNA sequence: TGTGCCTGGAGTTCCCTCCAGGGGGCAGGGGAGACCCAGTACTTC.

The gene calls are TRBV5-4 and TRBJ2-5; 11 bases line up with TRBD2. Germline loops: CDR1 SGHNT, CDR2 YYREEE (reference sequence). The CDR3 has 16 amino acids. V gave up 4 bases and J gave up 3 bases; unmatched junction bases: 8. The CDR3 loop is CASSRPGTSGKETQYF. In DNA form, the CDR3 reads TGTGCCAGCAGCCGCCCGGGGACTAGCGGAAAAGAGACCCAGTACTTC.

This sequence joins TRBV27 and TRBJ2-7; TRBD1 matches at 10 bases. Trimming took 6 bases from V and 6 from J; bases not matched to a gene: 8. The germline V gene encodes CDR1 MNHEY and CDR2 SMNVEV (reference sequence). This CDR3 spans 14 amino acids. The CDR3 DNA reads as TGTGCCAGCAGCCGACAGGGGGCGAAGTTCGAGCAGTACTTC. Translating it yields CASSRQGAKFEQYF.

V usage is TRBV19 and J usage is TRBJ2-7; 7 positions agree with TRBD1. The CDR3 is 14 amino acids. Germline CDR1 is LNHDA and CDR2 is SQIVND (reference sequence). V gave up 5 bases and J gave up 3 bases; unmatched junction bases: 7. The CDR3 DNA reads as TGTGCCAGTAGTCCGGGACAGACCTTCTACGAGCAGTACTTC. This sequence encodes CASSPGQTFYEQYF. Complete variable domain (other parts from reference TRBV19 and TRBJ2-7): DGGITQSPKYLFRKEGQNVTLSCEQNLNHDAMYWYRQDPGQGLRLIYYSQIVNDFQKGDIAEGYSVSREKKESFPLTVTSAQKNPTAFYLCASSPGQTFYEQYFGPGTRLTVT.

The chain combines TRBV19 with TRBJ1-6; 8 bases align to TRBD1. With 5 bases clipped from V and 13 bases from J, the junction kept 10 bases outside the gene matches. This CDR3 spans 14 amino acids. CDR1 LNHDA and CDR2 SQIVND come from the germline V gene (reference sequence). This chain's CDR3 is CASSRTGQGVPLHF. The CDR3 bases are TGTGCCAGTAGTCGGACAGGGCAGGGGGTGCCCCTCCACTTT.

The chain links TRBV5-4 to TRBJ2-3; TRBD2 matches 9 bases. The CDR3 is made up of 17 amino acids. Germline V gene data show CDR1 as SGHNT and CDR2 as YYREEE (reference sequence). J was trimmed by 5 bases and V by 0 bases; bases with no gene match: 10. The CDR3 bases are TGTGCCAGCAGCTTGGCGGGGACTAGCTCGAGGGTAGATACGCAGTATTTT. Protein: CASSLAGTSSRVDTQYF.